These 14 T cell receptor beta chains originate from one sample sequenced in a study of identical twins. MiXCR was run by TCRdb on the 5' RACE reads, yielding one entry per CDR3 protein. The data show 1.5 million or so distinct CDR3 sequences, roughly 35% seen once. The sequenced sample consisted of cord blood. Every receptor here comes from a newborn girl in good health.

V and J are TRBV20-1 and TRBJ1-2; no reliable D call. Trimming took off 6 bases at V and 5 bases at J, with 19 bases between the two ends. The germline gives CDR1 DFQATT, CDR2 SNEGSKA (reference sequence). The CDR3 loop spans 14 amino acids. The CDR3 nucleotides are TGCAGTGCCTCAGTGGACCCCACCTTTTATGGCTACACCTTC. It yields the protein CSASVDPTFYGYTF.

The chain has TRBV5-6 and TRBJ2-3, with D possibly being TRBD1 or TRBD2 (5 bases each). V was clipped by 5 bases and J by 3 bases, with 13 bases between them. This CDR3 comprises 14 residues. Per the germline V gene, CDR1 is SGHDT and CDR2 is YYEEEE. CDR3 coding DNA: TGTGCCAGCAGAGGACGAGGGGTTACAGATACGCAGTATTTT. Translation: CASRGRGVTDTQYF.

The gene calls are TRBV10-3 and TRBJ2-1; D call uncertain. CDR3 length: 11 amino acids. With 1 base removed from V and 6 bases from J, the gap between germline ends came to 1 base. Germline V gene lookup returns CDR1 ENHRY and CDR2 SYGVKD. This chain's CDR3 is CAISEFNEQFF. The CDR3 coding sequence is TGTGCCATCAGTGAGTTCAATGAGCAGTTCTTC.

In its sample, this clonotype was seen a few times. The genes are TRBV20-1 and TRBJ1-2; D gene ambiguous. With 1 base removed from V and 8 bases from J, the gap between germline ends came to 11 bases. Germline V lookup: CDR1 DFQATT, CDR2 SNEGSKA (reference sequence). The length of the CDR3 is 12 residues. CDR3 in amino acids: CSARVPVGGYTF. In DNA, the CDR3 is TGCAGTGCTAGAGTGCCAGTTGGCGGCTACACCTTC.

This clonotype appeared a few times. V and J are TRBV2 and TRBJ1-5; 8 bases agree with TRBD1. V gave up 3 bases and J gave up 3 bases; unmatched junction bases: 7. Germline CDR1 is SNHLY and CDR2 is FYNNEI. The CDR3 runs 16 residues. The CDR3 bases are TGTGCCAGCAGTGATCAGGGGGCGAGCAACAATCAGCCCCAGCATTTT. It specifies CASSDQGASNNQPQHF.

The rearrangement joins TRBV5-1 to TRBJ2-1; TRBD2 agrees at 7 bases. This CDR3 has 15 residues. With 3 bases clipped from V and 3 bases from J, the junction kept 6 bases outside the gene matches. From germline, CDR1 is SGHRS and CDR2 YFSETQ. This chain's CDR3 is CASSWGTTRYNEQFF. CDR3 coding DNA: TGCGCCAGCAGCTGGGGGACTACCCGCTACAATGAGCAGTTCTTC.

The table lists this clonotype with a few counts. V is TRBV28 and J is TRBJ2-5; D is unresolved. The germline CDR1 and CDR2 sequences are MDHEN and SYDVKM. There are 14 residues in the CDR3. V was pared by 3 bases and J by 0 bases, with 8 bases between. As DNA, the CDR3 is TGTGCCAGCAGTTTTGCAGAAGACCAAGAGACCCAGTACTTC. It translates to CASSFAEDQETQYF.

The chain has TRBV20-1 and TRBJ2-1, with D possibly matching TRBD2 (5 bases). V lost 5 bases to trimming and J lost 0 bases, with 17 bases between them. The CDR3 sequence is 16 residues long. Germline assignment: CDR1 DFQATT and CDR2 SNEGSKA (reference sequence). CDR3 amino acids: CSAATLSASSYNEQFF. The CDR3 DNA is TGCAGTGCTGCTACCCTTAGCGCCAGCTCCTACAATGAGCAGTTCTTC.

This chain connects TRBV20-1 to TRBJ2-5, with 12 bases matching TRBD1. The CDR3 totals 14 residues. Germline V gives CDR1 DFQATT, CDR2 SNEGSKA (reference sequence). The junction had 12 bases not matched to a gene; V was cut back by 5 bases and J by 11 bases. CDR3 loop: CSALLGTGGGKQYF. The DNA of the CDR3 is TGCAGTGCTTTACTCGGGACAGGGGGCGGAAAGCAGTACTTC.

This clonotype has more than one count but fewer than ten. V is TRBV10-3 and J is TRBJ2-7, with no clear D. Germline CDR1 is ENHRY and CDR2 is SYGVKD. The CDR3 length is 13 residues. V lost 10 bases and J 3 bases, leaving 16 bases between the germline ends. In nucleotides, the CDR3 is TGTGCCACACAAAGGATCAGCCACTACGAGCAGTACTTC. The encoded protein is CATQRISHYEQYF.

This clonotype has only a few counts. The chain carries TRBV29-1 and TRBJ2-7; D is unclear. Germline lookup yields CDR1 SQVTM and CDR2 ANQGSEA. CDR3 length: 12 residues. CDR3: CAGLVKTNEQYF. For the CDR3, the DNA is TGCGCCGGGTTAGTCAAAACCAATGAGCAGTACTTC.

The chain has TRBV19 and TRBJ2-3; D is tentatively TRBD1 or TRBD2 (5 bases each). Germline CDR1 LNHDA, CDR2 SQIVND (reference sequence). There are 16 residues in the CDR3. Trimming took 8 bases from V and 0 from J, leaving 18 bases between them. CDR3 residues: CASLGPLEGSTDTQYF. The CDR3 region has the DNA TGTGCCAGTTTGGGGCCACTAGAAGGAAGCACAGATACGCAGTATTTT. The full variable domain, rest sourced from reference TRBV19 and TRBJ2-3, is DGGITQSPKYLFRKEGQNVTLSCEQNLNHDAMYWYRQDPGQGLRLIYYSQIVNDFQKGDIAEGYSVSREKKESFPLTVTSAQKNPTAFYLCASLGPLEGSTDTQYFGPGTRLTVL.

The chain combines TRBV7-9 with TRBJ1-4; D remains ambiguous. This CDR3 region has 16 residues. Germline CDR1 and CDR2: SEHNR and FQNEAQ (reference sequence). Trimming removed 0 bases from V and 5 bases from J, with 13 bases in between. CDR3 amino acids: CASSLARARGNEKLFF. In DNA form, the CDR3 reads TGTGCCAGCAGCTTAGCCCGTGCCCGGGGAAATGAAAAACTGTTTTTT.

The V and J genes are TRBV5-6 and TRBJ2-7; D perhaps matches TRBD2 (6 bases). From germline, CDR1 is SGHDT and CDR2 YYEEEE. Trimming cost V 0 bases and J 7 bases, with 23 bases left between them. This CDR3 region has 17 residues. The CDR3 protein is CASSLEGTPLVWNEQYF. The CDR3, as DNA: TGTGCCAGCAGCTTGGAAGGGACTCCGCTAGTCTGGAATGAGCAGTACTTC.